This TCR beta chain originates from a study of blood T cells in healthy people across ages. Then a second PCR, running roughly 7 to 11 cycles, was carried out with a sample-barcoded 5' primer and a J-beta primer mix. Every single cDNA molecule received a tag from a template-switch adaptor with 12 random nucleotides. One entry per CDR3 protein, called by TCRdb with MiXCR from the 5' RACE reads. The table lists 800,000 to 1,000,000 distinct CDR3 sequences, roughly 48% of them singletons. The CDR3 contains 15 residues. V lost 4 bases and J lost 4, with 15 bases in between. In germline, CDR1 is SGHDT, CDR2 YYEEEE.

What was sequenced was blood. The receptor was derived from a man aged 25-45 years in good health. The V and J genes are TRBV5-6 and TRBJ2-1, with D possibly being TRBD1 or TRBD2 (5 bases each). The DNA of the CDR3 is TGTGCCAGCAGCACGGGGATGGGACGTTACAATGAGCAGTTCTTC. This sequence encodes CASSTGMGRYNEQFF.